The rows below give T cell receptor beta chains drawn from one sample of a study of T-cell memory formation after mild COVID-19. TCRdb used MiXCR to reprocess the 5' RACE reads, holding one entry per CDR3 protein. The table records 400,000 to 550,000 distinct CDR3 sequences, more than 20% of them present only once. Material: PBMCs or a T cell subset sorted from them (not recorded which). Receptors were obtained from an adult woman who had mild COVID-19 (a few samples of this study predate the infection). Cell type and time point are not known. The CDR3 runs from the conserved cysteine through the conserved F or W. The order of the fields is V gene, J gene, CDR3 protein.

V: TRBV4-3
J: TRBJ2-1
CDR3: CASSQREGLAGVNEQFF

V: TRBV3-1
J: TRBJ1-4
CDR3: CASSPPASTATNEKLFF

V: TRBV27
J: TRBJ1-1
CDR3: CASRMNRVVDTEAFF

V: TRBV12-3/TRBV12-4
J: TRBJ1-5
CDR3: CASGTGENQPQHF

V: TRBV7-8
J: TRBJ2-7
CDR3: CASSLVGLAGREQYF

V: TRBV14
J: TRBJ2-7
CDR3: CASSRLAKFYEQYF

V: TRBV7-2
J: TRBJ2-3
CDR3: CASSLALGLAGGKVTDTQYF

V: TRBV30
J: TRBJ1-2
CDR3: CAWTPGLNYGYTF

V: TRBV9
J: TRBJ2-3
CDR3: CASGQGGDTQYF

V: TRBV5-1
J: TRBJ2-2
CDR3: CASSLRILGSPGELFF

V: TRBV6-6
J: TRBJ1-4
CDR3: CASSYDRADEKLFF

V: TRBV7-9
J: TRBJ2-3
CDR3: CASSPGGPPGDTQYF

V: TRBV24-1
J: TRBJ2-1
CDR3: CATSDSGQLNNEQFF

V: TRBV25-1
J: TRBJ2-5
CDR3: CASSELQIGQETQYF

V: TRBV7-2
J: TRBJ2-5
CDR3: CASSGDYQETQYF

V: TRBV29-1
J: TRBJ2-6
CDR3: CSVEVPSTPVLTF